This T cell receptor (beta chain) was obtained from a study of technical replicates of blood from a few donors (dated by TCRdb to about 2017). The V and J ends are trimmed by 7 bases and 4 bases, leaving 16 bases between them. The CDR3 goes from the cysteine to the phenylalanine over 13 residues. Only the CDR3 region is kept as DNA, spanning 39 bases read in frame from base 1. Reading the germline V gene gives CDR1 SQVTM and CDR2 ANQGSEA. Receptors were amplified or captured by the immunoSEQ multiplex PCR assay. What TCRdb holds here is the immuneACCESS table cut down to in-frame rearrangements. Part of the clones is not present; checked against another copy, under half of the missing clones reflect an unresolved V gene, and the others are unexplained. Here the sample has more than 90,000 clones; 95% occur a single time. The ten largest clonotypes hold over 0.25% of the sample. Details on this clone: Its recognized antigen is unknown. Base qualities were left out, and no much larger clone turns up one base away.

Here the chain combines TRBV29-1 and TRBJ1-2; D gene: possibly TRBD1, on 6 matching bases. Input material: T cells isolated from PBMCs. This TCR was sampled from a human donor in good health. The CDR3 protein: CSAYRESGYGYTF. Read as DNA, the sequence is TGCAGCGCCTACAGGGAAAGTGGCTATGGCTACACCTTC.